A few counts support the clone carrying this TCR beta chain. Antigen unknown. The data derive from a study of identical twins. TCRdb analysed the 5' RACE reads with MiXCR anew, one entry per CDR3 protein. The repertoire holds roughly 230,000 distinct CDR3 sequences, with about 9% as singletons. The CDR3 consists of 17 residues. Trimming took 5 bases from V and 4 from J; bases not matched to a gene: 9. Per germline, CDR1 SEHNR and CDR2 FQNEAQ (reference sequence). Study-level findings and limits: It was out-of-frame TCR alpha sharing in monozygotic twins that models underestimated. The study reached conclusions through statistical analysis that was cross-sectional, not following the same donors.

Every donor was a healthy Caucasian. The same specimen was also included in a second study, on yellow fever vaccine responses in identical twins.

The TCR sequence derives from a woman younger than 30 in good health. The sample taken for sequencing was CD8+ T cells sorted from blood. This chain joins TRBV7-9 and TRBJ2-5, with TRBD2 matching 14 bases. CDR3 region: CASSPRTSGGPRETQYF. DNA for the CDR3: TGTGCCAGCAGCCCCCGGACTAGCGGGGGGCCTAGAGAGACCCAGTACTTC. Full variable domain (remainder filled in from reference TRBV7-9 and TRBJ2-5): DTGVSQNPRHKITKRGQNVTFRCDPISEHNRLYWYRQTLGQGPEFLTYFQNEAQLEKSRLLSDRFSAERPKGSFSTLEIQRTEQGDSAMYLCASSPRTSGGPRETQYFGPGTRLLVL.